This T cell receptor (beta chain) is from a study of CD8 T cells in Susac syndrome. CDR3 size: 14 residues. Looked up from germline, CDR1 is LNHDA and CDR2 is SQIVND (reference sequence). The ends lost 8 bases at V and 5 bases at J; junction bases unmatched: 8. An amount of RNA that ranged from roughly 0.45 to 1 ug was reverse transcribed with random hexamers. Across 54 Vbeta and 13 Jbeta, TCR beta CDR3 was amplified with immunoSEQ multiplex PCR. TCRdb itself ran the immunoSEQ multiplex PCR reads through MiXCR, one entry per CDR3 protein. The table lists approximately 190,000 distinct CDR3 sequences, roughly 96% of them singletons, with roughly 0.094% in the top ten.

The chain recombines TRBV19 with TRBJ2-4; 8 positions match TRBD1. Sequencing was performed on CD4+ T cells from PBMCs. The sequence was obtained from a human donor with multiple sclerosis. The CDR3 sequence: CASQADRDQNIQYF. Written as DNA, the CDR3 is TGTGCCAGTCAGGCGGACAGGGATCAAAACATTCAGTACTTC.